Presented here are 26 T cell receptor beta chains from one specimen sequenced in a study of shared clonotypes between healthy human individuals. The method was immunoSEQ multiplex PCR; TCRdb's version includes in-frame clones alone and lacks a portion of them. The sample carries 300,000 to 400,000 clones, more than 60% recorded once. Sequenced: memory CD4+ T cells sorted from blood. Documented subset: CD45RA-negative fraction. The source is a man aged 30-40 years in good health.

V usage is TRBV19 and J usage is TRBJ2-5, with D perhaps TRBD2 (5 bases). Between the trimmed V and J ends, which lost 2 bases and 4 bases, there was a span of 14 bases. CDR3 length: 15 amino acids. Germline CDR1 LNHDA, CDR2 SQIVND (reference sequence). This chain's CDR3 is CASSIRRGNGETQYF. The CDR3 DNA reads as TGTGCCAGTAGTATAAGGAGAGGGAATGGAGAGACCCAGTACTTC.

The CDR3 loop reads CASSLKGAGNSYNEQFF. The CDR3 DNA is TGTGCCAGCAGCCTGAAAGGAGCGGGAAACTCCTACAATGAGCAGTTCTTC. V and J are TRBV7-3 and TRBJ2-1, with 7 bases aligning to TRBD2. Trimming removed 5 bases from V and 0 bases from J; junction bases left unmatched: 10. Germline CDR1 is SGHTA and CDR2 is FQGTGA. There are 17 residues in the CDR3.

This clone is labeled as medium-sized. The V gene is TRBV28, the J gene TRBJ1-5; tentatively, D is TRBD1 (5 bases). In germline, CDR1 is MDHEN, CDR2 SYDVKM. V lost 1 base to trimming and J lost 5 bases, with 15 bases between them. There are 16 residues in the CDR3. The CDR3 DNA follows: TGTGCCAGCAGTTTATCCGGGGCAGGCTACCATCAGCCCCAGCATTTT. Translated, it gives CASSLSGAGYHQPQHF.

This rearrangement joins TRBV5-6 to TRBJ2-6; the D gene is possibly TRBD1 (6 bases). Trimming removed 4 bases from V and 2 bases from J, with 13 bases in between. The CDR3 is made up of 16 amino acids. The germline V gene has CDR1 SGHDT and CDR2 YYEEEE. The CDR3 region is CASSRRGNPGANVLTF. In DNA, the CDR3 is TGTGCCAGCAGCCGAAGGGGGAACCCTGGGGCCAACGTCCTGACTTTC.

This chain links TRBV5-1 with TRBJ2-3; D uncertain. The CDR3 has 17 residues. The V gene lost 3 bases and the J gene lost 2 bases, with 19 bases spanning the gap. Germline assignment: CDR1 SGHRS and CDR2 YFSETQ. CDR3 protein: CASSSYPLTDPTDTQYF. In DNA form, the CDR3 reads TGCGCCAGCAGCTCGTATCCTCTGACGGACCCCACAGATACGCAGTATTTT.

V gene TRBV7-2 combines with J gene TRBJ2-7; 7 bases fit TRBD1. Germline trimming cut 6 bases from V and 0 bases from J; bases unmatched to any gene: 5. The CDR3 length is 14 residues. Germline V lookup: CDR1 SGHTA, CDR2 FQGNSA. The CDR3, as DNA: TGTGCCAGCAGGATTTCAGGGGGCTCCTACGAGCAGTACTTC. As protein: CASRISGGSYEQYF.

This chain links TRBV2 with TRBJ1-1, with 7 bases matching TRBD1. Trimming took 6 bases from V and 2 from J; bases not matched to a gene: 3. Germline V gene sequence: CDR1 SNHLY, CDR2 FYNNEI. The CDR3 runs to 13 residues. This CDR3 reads CASRDRENTEAFF. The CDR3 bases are TGTGCCAGCAGAGACAGGGAAAACACTGAAGCTTTCTTT.

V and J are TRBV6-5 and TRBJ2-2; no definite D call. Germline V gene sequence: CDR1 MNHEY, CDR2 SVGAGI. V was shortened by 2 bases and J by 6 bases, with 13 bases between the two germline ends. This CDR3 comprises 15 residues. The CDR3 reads CASSYEAVLPGELFF. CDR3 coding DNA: TGTGCCAGCAGTTACGAGGCAGTCCTCCCCGGGGAGCTGTTTTTT.

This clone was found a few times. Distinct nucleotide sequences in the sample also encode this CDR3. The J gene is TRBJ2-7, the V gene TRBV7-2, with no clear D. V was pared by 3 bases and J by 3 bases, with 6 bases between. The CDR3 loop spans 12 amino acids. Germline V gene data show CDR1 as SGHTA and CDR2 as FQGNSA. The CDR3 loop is CASSLTFYEQYF. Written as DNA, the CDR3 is TGTGCCAGCAGCTTGACCTTCTACGAGCAGTACTTC. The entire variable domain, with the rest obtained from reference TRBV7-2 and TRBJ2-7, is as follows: GAGVSQSPSNKVTEKGKDVELRCDPISGHTALYWYRQSLGQGLEFLIYFQGNSAPDKSGLPSDRFSAERTGGSVSTLTIQRTQQEDSAVYLCASSLTFYEQYFGPGTRLTVT.

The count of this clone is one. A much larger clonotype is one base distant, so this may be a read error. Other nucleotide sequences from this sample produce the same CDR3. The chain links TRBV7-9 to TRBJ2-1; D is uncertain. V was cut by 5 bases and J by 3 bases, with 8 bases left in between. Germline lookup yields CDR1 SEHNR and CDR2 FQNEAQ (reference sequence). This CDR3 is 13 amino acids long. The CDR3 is CASSRNSYNEQFF. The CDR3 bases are TGTGCCAGCAGCCGCAACAGCTACAATGAGCAGTTCTTC.

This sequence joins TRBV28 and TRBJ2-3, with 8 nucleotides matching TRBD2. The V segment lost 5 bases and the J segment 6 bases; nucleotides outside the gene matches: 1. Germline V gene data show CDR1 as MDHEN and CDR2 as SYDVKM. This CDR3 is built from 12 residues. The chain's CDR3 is CASSRGGDTQYF. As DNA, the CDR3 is TGTGCCAGCAGTCGGGGGGGGGATACGCAGTATTTT.

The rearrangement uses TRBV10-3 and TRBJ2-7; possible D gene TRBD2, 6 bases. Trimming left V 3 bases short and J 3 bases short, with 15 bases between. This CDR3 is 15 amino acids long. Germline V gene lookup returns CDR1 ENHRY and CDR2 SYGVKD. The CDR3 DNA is TGTGCCATCAGTGATGAGGGAGGTTACTACTACGAGCAGTACTTC. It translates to CAISDEGGYYYEQYF.

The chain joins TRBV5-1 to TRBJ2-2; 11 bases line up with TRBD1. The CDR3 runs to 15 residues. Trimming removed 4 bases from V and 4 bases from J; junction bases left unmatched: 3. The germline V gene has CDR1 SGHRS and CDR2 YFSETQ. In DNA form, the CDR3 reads TGCGCCAGCAGCCCGGGGACAGGGGGCACCGGGGAGCTGTTTTTT. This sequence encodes CASSPGTGGTGELFF.

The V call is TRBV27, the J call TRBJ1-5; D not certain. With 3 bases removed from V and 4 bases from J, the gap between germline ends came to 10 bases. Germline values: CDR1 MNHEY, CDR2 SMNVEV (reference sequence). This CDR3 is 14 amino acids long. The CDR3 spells CASSFGVGNQPQHF. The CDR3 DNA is TGTGCCAGCAGTTTTGGTGTGGGGAATCAGCCCCAGCATTTT.

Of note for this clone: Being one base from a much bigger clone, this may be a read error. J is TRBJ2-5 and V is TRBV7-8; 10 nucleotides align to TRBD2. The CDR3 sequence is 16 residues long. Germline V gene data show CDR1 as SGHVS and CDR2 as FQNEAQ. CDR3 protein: CASNLGLAGVGETQYF. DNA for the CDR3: TGTGCCAGCAACTTAGGGCTAGCGGGAGTAGGAGAGACCCAGTACTTC. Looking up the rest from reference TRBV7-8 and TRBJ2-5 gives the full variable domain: GAGVSQSPRYKVAKRGQDVALRCDPISGHVSLFWYQQALGQGPEFLTYFQNEAQLDKSGLPSDRFFAERPEGSVSTLKIQRTQQEDSAVYLCASNLGLAGVGETQYFGPGTRLLVL.

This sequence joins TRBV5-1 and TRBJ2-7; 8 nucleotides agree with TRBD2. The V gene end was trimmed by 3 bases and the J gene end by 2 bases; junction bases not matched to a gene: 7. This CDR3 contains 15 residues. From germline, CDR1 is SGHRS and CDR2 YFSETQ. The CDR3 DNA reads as TGCGCCAGCAGCTCGGGCGGCGGGGGGACCTACGAGCAGTACTTC. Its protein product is CASSSGGGGTYEQYF.

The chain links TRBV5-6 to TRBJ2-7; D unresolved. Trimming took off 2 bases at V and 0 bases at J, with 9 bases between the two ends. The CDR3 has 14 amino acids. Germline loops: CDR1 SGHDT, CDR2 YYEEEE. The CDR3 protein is CASSLRPASYEQYF. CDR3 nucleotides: TGTGCCAGCAGCTTAAGGCCGGCCTCCTACGAGCAGTACTTC.

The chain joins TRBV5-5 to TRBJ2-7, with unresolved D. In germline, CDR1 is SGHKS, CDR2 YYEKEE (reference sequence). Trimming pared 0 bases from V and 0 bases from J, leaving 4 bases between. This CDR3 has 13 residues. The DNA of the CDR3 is TGTGCCAGCAGCTTGGCCAGCTCCTACGAGCAGTACTTC. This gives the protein CASSLASSYEQYF.

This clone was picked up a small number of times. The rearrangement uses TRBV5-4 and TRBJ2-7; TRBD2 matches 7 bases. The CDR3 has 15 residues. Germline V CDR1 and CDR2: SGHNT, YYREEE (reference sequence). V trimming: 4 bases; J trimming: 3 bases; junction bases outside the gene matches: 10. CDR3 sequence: CASSRPVGGGYEQYF. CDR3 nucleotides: TGTGCCAGCAGCCGACCCGTGGGGGGGGGCTACGAGCAGTACTTC.

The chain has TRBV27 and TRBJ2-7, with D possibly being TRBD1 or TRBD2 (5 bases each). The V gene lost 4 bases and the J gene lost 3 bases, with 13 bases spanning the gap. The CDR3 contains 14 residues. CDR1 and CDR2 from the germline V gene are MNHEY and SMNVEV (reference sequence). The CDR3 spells CASSSSGTRYEQYF. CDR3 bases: TGTGCCAGCAGTTCATCCGGGACCCGCTACGAGCAGTACTTC.

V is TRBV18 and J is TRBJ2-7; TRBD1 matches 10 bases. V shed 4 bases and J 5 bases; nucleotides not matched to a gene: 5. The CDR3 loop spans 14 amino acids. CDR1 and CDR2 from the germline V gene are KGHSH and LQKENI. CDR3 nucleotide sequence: TGTGCCAGCTCACGCCGGGGACAGGGGAACGAGCAGTACTTC. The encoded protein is CASSRRGQGNEQYF. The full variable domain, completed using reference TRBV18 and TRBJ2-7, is NAGVMQNPRHLVRRRGQEARLRCSPMKGHSHVYWYRQLPEEGLKFMVYLQKENIIDESGMPKERFSAEFPKEGPSILRIQQVVRGDSAAYFCASSRRGQGNEQYFGPGTRLTVT.

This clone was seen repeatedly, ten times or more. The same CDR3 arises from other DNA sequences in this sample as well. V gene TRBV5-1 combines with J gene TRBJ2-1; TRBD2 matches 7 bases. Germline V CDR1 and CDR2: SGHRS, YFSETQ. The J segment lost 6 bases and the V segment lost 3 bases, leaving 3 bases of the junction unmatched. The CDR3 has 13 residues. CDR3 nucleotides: TGCGCCAGCAGCTCGCCGGGGGGCAATGAGCAGTTCTTC. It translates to CASSSPGGNEQFF.

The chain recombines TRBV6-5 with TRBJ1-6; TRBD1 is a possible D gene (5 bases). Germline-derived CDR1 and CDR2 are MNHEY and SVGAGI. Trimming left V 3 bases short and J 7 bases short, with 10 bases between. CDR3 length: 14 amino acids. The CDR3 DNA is TGTGCCAGCAGTTATGGGGGTGGGAATTCACCCCTCCACTTT. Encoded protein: CASSYGGGNSPLHF.

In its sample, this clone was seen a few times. The CDR3 nucleotides are TGTGCCAGCAGTCCCGGGACTAGCAGGGACACCGGGGAGCTGTTTTTT. This codes for CASSPGTSRDTGELFF. The V and J genes are TRBV28 and TRBJ2-2; 9 bases line up with TRBD2. The ends lost 5 bases at V and 3 bases at J; junction bases unmatched: 7. CDR1 and CDR2 (germline): MDHEN, SYDVKM. The CDR3 sequence is 16 residues long.

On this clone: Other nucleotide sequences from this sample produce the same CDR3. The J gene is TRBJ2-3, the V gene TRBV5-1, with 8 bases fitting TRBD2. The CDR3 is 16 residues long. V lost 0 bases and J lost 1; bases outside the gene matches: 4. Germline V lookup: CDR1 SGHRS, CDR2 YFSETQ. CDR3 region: CASSLATSGGTDTQYF. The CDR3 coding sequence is TGCGCCAGCAGCTTGGCCACTAGCGGAGGCACAGATACGCAGTATTTT.

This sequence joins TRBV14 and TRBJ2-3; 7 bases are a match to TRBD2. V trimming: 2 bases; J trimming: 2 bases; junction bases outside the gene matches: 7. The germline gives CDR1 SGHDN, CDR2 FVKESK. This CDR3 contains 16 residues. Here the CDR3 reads CASSQFRDYNTDTQYF. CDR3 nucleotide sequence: TGTGCCAGCAGCCAATTCCGGGACTACAACACAGATACGCAGTATTTT.